These T cell receptor beta chains were read from a single sample in a study of response to subunit inactivated influenza vaccine. TCRdb independently ran MiXCR on the RT-PCR reads; one entry per CDR3 protein. This sample has around 790,000 distinct CDR3 sequences, with around 20% found just once. Material: PBMCs from blood, obtained 5 days after vaccination. The receptors shown here come from a man aged 50 or older who received an inactivated influenza vaccine. Each CDR3 is given with its conserved first and last residue. A D gene is named only where the DNA matches it firmly. Part of the rows lack a size; the others show once, few, many or a class for expanded clones.

>NA|TRBV5-1|NA|TRBJ2-2
TGCGCCAGCAGCATCGCGGCGCCGGGCACCGGGGAGCTGTTTTTT
CASSIAAPGTGELFF
>once|TRBV7-3|TRBD1|TRBJ2-2
TGTGCCAGCAGTGCAGGACAGGGGAAGGCCGGGGAGCTGTTTTTT
CASSAGQGKAGELFF
>few|TRBV5-1|TRBD2|TRBJ2-1
TGCGCCAGCAGCTTGCGACTAGCGGGGGGGAGAGATGAGCAGTTCTTC
CASSLRLAGGRDEQFF
>NA|TRBV11-2|NA|TRBJ2-6
TGTGCCAGCAGCTTAACAGGACAAAAATATAGTGGGGCCAACGTCCTGACTTTC
CASSLTGQKYSGANVLTF
>NA|TRBV4-3|NA|TRBJ2-7
TGCGCCAGCAGCCAAGAGGAGATAGGTCCCTACGAGCAGTACTTC
CASSQEEIGPYEQYF
>NA|TRBV2|NA|TRBJ2-3
TGTGCCAGCAGTGAAGGGGTGATTCTCACAGATACGCAGTATTTT
CASSEGVILTDTQYF
>NA|TRBV5-1|NA|TRBJ1-1
TGCGCCAGCAGCCCCGGGGGCAATATGAACACTGAAGCTTTCTTT
CASSPGGNMNTEAFF
>NA|TRBV20-1|NA|TRBJ1-4
TGCAGTGCTTCAGGGGCCGGTAATGAAAAACTGTTTTTT
CSASGAGNEKLFF
>few|TRBV3-1|NA|TRBJ1-4
TGTGCCCGCCTCGAGAGGGGAGAAGAAAAACTGTTTTTT
CARLERGEEKLFF
>few|TRBV6-5|NA|TRBJ1-5
TGTGCCAGCAGTTACTATCGCAATCAGCCCCAGCATTTT
CASSYYRNQPQHF
>few|TRBV4-3|NA|TRBJ1-4
TGCGCCAGCAGCCAAGAGCCGACAGCCCTTGGGGAAAAACTGTTTTTT
CASSQEPTALGEKLFF
>NA|TRBV12-3/TRBV12-4|TRBD2|TRBJ2-2
TGTGCCAGCAGGCTATCGGGACTATTCACCGGGGAGCTGTTTTTT
CASRLSGLFTGELFF
>NA|TRBV5-1|TRBD1|TRBJ1-4
TGCGCCAGCAGCTTGCCGACAGGGGACAATGAAAAACTGTTTTTT
CASSLPTGDNEKLFF
>NA|TRBV28|TRBD1|TRBJ2-1
TGTGCCAGCACCAGTCAGACAGGGGGCGCCCTATATGAGCAGTTCTTC
CASTSQTGGALYEQFF
>few|TRBV12-3/TRBV12-4|NA|TRBJ1-6
TGTGCCAGCAGTTCACAGGGAATCAATTCACCCCTCCACTTT
CASSSQGINSPLHF
>NA|TRBV4-2|TRBD1|TRBJ2-7
TGTGCCAGCAGCCAAGGGTCGGACAGGGGCTACGAGCAGTACTTC
CASSQGSDRGYEQYF
>few|TRBV29-1|TRBD2|TRBJ2-1
TGCAGCGCCCCGGGTCTAGCGGGGTGGAATGAGCAGTTCTTC
CSAPGLAGWNEQFF
>many|TRBV20-1|NA|TRBJ2-3
TGCAGTGCTAGGAAGGGAGGTGTGACAGATACGCAGTATTTT
CSARKGGVTDTQYF
>NA|TRBV4-2|TRBD1|TRBJ2-5
TGTGCCAGCAGCCAAGAACCGGGACAGGGATTGGAGACCCAGTACTTC
CASSQEPGQGLETQYF
>once|TRBV7-9|TRBD1|TRBJ2-1
TGTGCCAGCAGAAAGAGGACAGGGGGTCTCGACAATGAGCAGTTCTTC
CASRKRTGGLDNEQFF
>NA|TRBV5-1|NA|TRBJ2-3
TGCGCCAGCAGCTTGGTGGTACGAAGCACAGATACGCAGTATTTT
CASSLVVRSTDTQYF
>NA|TRBV6-2/TRBV6-3|NA|TRBJ2-7
TGTGCCAGCAGTTACCCAGGGACGCGCTCCTACGAGCAGTACTTC
CASSYPGTRSYEQYF
>NA|TRBV24-1|TRBD1|TRBJ2-5
TGTGCCACCAGTGATCTTCCTAGGACAGGGCAAGAGACCCAGTACTTC
CATSDLPRTGQETQYF
>few|TRBV6-1|TRBD2|TRBJ2-1
TGTGCCAGCGCTCTGGGGGTACTAGCGGGTTACAATGAGCAGTTCTTC
CASALGVLAGYNEQFF
>few|TRBV28|TRBD1|TRBJ2-7
TGTGCCAGCAGTTTATGGGACAGGCACGGGACCTACGAGCAGTACTTC
CASSLWDRHGTYEQYF
>NA|TRBV11-2|TRBD1|TRBJ2-1
TGTGCCAGCAGCCACGGACAGGGGGCGAGTGAGCAGTTCTTC
CASSHGQGASEQFF
>NA|TRBV18|TRBD1|TRBJ2-7
TGTGCCAGCTCACCACAGGGGGCGCAGACGTACGAGCAGTACTTC
CASSPQGAQTYEQYF
>NA|TRBV6-1|NA|TRBJ2-2
TGTGCCGCCCTGAGTAGGTCAGGGATTATTGGCGGGGAGCTGTTTTTT
CAALSRSGIIGGELFF
>NA|TRBV10-3|TRBD2|TRBJ2-1
TGTGCCATCAGTGTTACTAGCGGGAGTTCTGAGCAGTTCTTC
CAISVTSGSSEQFF
>few|TRBV7-9|TRBD2|TRBJ2-1
TGTGCCAGCAGCTTCCCAACGGGACTAGCGGGGGGAAATGAGCAGTTCTTC
CASSFPTGLAGGNEQFF
>NA|TRBV18|NA|TRBJ2-7
TGTGCCAGCTCACCACCTTGGGCGGCCAGAAGTCACGAGCAGTACTTC
CASSPPWAARSHEQYF
>NA|TRBV2|NA|TRBJ2-1
TGTGCCAGCAGTGCCCAGGGGTACTACAATGAGCAGTTCTTC
CASSAQGYYNEQFF
>few|TRBV20-1|TRBD1|TRBJ1-6
TGCAGTGCCTTTTCACAGGGGAGGAATTCACCCCTCCACTTT
CSAFSQGRNSPLHF
>many|TRBV7-2|NA|TRBJ1-5
TGTGCCAGCAGCTTAGATGGGTATGGTAATCAGCCCCAGCATTTT
CASSLDGYGNQPQHF
>few|TRBV6-6|NA|TRBJ1-1
TGTGCCAGCAGTTTCCGGTGGGCTGAAGCTTTCTTT
CASSFRWAEAFF
>many|TRBV12-3/TRBV12-4|TRBD1|TRBJ1-5
TGTGCCAGCAGAACAGGACAGGGACGCAATCAGCCCCAGCATTTT
CASRTGQGRNQPQHF
>NA|TRBV10-3|NA|TRBJ2-3
TGTGCCATCAGTGAGTCCCCCACAGATACGCAGTATTTT
CAISESPTDTQYF
>NA|TRBV3-1|NA|TRBJ2-5
TGTGCCAGCAGCCAAAGGGATAAGACCCAGTACTTC
CASSQRDKTQYF
>few|TRBV6-6|NA|TRBJ2-2
TGTGCCAGCAAAGACACCGGGGAGCTGTTTTTT
CASKDTGELFF
>few|TRBV10-3|NA|TRBJ2-7
TGTGCCATCAGCGACCCCGGGACTCAAACCTACGAGCAGTACTTC
CAISDPGTQTYEQYF
>many|TRBV12-3/TRBV12-4|NA|TRBJ1-5
TGTGCCAGCAGTCCAGGGAATAGCAATCAGCCCCAGCATTTT
CASSPGNSNQPQHF
>NA|TRBV5-1|NA|TRBJ2-4
TGCGCCAGCAGCTTGGAGGGGCATTCCAAAAACATTCAGTACTTC
CASSLEGHSKNIQYF
>few|TRBV6-5|TRBD2|TRBJ2-5
TGTGCCAGCAGTTACGAGACTAGCGGCCAAGAGACCCAGTACTTC
CASSYETSGQETQYF
>many|TRBV28|TRBD2|TRBJ2-7
TGTGCCAGCAGTTTTTCCCTTACTAGCGGGACGGCCGAGCAGTACTTC
CASSFSLTSGTAEQYF
>many|TRBV6-2/TRBV6-3|TRBD2|TRBJ2-2
TGTGCCAGCAGTTACTCCACCGGAACAGCGGGGAAATTGGTAGGAGGGGAGCTGTTTTTT
CASSYSTGTAGKLVGGELFF
>NA|TRBV20-1|TRBD1|TRBJ1-1
TGCAGTGCTAGCGAATACCGGGACAGGGGAGCTTTCTTT
CSASEYRDRGAFF
>NA|TRBV5-1|NA|TRBJ2-7
TGCGCCAGCAGGTTATTCCCGGAGAACTCCTACGAGCAGTACTTC
CASRLFPENSYEQYF